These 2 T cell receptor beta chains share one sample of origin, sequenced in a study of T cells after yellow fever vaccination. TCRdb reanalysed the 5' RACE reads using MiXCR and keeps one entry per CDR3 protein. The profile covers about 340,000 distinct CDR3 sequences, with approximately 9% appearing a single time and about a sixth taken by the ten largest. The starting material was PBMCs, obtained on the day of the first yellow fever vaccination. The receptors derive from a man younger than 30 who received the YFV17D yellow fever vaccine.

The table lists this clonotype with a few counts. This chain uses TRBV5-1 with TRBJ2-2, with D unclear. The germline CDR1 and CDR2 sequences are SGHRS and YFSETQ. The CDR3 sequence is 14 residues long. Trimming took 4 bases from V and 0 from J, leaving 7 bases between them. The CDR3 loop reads CASSPTTNTGELFF. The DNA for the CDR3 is TGCGCCAGCAGCCCAACCACGAACACCGGGGAGCTGTTTTTT.

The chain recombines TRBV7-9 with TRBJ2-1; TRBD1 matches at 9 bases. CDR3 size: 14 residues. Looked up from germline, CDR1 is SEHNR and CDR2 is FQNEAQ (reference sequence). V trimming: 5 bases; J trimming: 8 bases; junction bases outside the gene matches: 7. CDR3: CASSGGQGSDEQFF. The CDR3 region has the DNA TGTGCCAGCAGCGGCGGACAGGGGTCGGATGAGCAGTTCTTC.